The clone carrying this T cell receptor beta chain was detected only a few times. Germline-derived CDR1 and CDR2 are SGHDN and FVKESK. This CDR3 comprises 13 residues. V was clipped by 4 bases and J by 3 bases, with 9 bases between them. This specimen comes from a study of blood T cell repertoires in COVID-19. The overall study: Samples representing acute and convalescent COVID-19 were sourced from the United States, Italy and Spain. T cells, B-cell-depleted T cells, or PBMCs provided the cDNA or gDNA that served as material.

Participants, about 18 to 90 years old, spanned 25 or so US areas. Donors of Cohort 3 who recovered were those that had two negative PCRs, clearance, or symptom resolution. Only in-frame clones appear in the TCRdb table, and some are missing; sequencing was by immunoSEQ multiplex PCR. The sample includes more than 200,000 clones, around 87% seen only once; the top ten take 1.5% to 2%. The receptor comes from a woman in her 50s who had recovered from COVID-19. Sequencing was carried out using PBMCs or T cells enriched from blood (not recorded which). The chain carries TRBV14 and TRBJ1-2; weak D call: TRBD1 (5 bases). CDR3 sequence reads: CASSPGLHYGYTF. CDR3 coding DNA: TGTGCCAGCAGCCCGGGACTCCACTATGGCTACACCTTC.